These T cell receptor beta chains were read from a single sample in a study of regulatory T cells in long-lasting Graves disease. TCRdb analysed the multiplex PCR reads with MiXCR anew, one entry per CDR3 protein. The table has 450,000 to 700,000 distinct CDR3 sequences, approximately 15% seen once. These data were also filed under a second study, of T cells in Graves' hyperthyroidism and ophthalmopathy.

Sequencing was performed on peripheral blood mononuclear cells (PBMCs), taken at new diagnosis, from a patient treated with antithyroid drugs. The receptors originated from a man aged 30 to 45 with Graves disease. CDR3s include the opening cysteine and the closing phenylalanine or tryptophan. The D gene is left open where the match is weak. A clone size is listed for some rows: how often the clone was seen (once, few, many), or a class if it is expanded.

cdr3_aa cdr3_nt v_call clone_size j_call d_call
CSARDLAGDSYNEQFF TGCAGTGCTAGAGACCTAGCGGGAGACTCCTACAATGAGCAGTTCTTC TRBV20-1 few TRBJ2-1 TRBD2
CAWSPGQGWYEQYF TGTGCCTGGTCCCCGGGACAGGGATGGTACGAGCAGTACTTC TRBV30 few TRBJ2-7 TRBD1
CASSPRNWRYEQYF TGTGCCAGCAGCCCGCGTAATTGGCGCTACGAGCAGTACTTC TRBV13 - TRBJ2-7 -
CASSLRDPSSYEQYF TGTGCCAGCTCACTCCGGGACCCAAGCTCCTACGAGCAGTACTTC TRBV18 - TRBJ2-7 -
CASSLVLDRTYEQYF TGTGCCAGCAGCTTGGTACTGGACAGAACCTACGAGCAGTACTTC TRBV5-4 - TRBJ2-7 -
CASSLHRGRGEKLFF TGTGCCAGCAGTTTACACAGGGGGCGGGGGGAAAAACTGTTTTTT TRBV27 - TRBJ1-4 TRBD1
CAWSVLAASTDTQYF TGTGCCTGGAGTGTACTTGCGGCCAGCACAGATACGCAGTATTTT TRBV30 - TRBJ2-3 -
CASSRRSSGSYARYEQYF TGCGCCAGCAGCCGGAGGTCTAGCGGGAGCTACGCAAGGTACGAGCAGTACTTC TRBV5-1 - TRBJ2-7 TRBD2
CASRSGGGPDTQYF TGTGCCAGCAGGTCCGGCGGAGGACCAGATACGCAGTATTTT TRBV12-3/TRBV12-4 many TRBJ2-3 -
CASSLGAGQGRTEAFF TGCGCCAGCAGCTTGGGGGCTGGGCAGGGAAGAACTGAAGCTTTCTTT TRBV5-1 - TRBJ1-1 -
CASSVPRTGGYEQYF TGTGCCAGCAGTGTACCAAGGACAGGGGGCTACGAGCAGTACTTC TRBV28 many TRBJ2-7 TRBD1
CASTPAGTHSYEQYF TGTGCCAGCACCCCCGCCGGGACACACTCCTACGAGCAGTACTTC TRBV11-2 many TRBJ2-7 -
CASSLDISSSYEQYF TGCGCCAGCAGCTTGGACATTTCCAGCTCCTACGAGCAGTACTTC TRBV5-1 many TRBJ2-7 -
CSAGGSANQPQHF TGCAGCGCCGGGGGGTCAGCCAATCAGCCCCAGCATTTT TRBV29-1 many TRBJ1-5 -
CASSRQGTSYEQYF TGTGCCAGCAGCCGACAGGGGACCTCCTACGAGCAGTACTTC TRBV7-9 many TRBJ2-7 TRBD1
CASTPGTSGYEQYF TGTGCCAGCACCCCCGGGACTAGCGGATACGAGCAGTACTTC TRBV12-3/TRBV12-4 few TRBJ2-7 TRBD2
CASRVWLGEQFF TGTGCCAGCAGGGTTTGGTTGGGGGAGCAGTTCTTC TRBV6-2/TRBV6-3 many TRBJ2-1 -
CSVAVAGDMNEQFF TGCAGCGTTGCGGTAGCGGGAGATATGAATGAGCAGTTCTTC TRBV29-1 - TRBJ2-1 TRBD2
CASSAGHTDTQYF TGTGCCAGTAGTGCGGGACACACAGATACGCAGTATTTT TRBV19 - TRBJ2-3 -
CASSQAGGMGNEQFF TGTGCCAGCAGCCAGGCCGGCGGGATGGGTAATGAGCAGTTCTTC TRBV3-1 few TRBJ2-1 -
CSAEGTDTEAFF TGCAGTGCTGAGGGGACGGACACTGAAGCTTTCTTT TRBV20-1 many TRBJ1-1 -
CASRSGTGDRGYNEQFF TGTGCCAGCAGATCCGGGACAGGAGACCGAGGCTACAATGAGCAGTTCTTC TRBV6-1 few TRBJ2-1 TRBD1
CSARDRVGGLSYGYTF TGCAGTGCTAGAGATCGAGTAGGGGGCTTGAGCTATGGCTACACCTTC TRBV20-1 - TRBJ1-2 TRBD1
CASSRDFNQPQHF TGTGCCAGCAGCCGGGACTTTAATCAGCCCCAGCATTTT TRBV18 many TRBJ1-5 -
CASSLGGSNNRPQHF TGTGCCAGCAGCTTGGGGGGGAGTAACAATCGGCCCCAGCATTTT TRBV5-5 - TRBJ1-5 -
CASSQEGSSYEQYF TGCGCCAGCAGCCAAGAGGGCAGCTCCTACGAGCAGTACTTC TRBV4-1 - TRBJ2-7 -
CASSPGEARTQYF TGTGCCAGCTCACCAGGGGAAGCAAGGACCCAGTACTTC TRBV18 many TRBJ2-5 -
CSVAYGQDTEAFF TGCAGCGTTGCATACGGACAGGACACTGAAGCTTTCTTT TRBV29-1 many TRBJ1-1 TRBD1
CASGRTGAKNIQYF TGTGCCAGCGGAAGGACCGGAGCCAAAAACATTCAGTACTTC TRBV14 once TRBJ2-4 -
CSAMGLAGEETQYF TGCAGTGCTATGGGACTAGCGGGAGAAGAGACCCAGTACTTC TRBV20-1 many TRBJ2-5 TRBD2
CASRPRGGTEAFF TGTGCCAGCAGGCCCAGGGGCGGCACTGAAGCTTTCTTT TRBV6-1 few TRBJ1-1 -
CASTLLAGEDTGELFF TGCGCCAGCACCCTTTTAGCGGGAGAAGACACCGGGGAGCTGTTTTTT TRBV5-1 many TRBJ2-2 TRBD2
CASSLKGGGLPEAFF TGTGCCAGCAGCTTAAAAGGGGGCGGCCTCCCTGAAGCTTTCTTT TRBV7-8 many TRBJ1-1 TRBD1
CAIQRDSEAFF TGTGCCATACAGCGGGACAGTGAAGCTTTCTTT TRBV10-3 - TRBJ1-1 TRBD1
CSVTRGNTEAFF TGCAGCGTGACACGAGGGAACACTGAAGCTTTCTTT TRBV29-1 many TRBJ1-1 -
CASSSRLAAYEQYF TGTGCCAGTAGTTCAAGACTAGCAGCCTACGAGCAGTACTTC TRBV11-2 few TRBJ2-7 TRBD2
CASSVNPGQGYNSPLHF TGTGCCAGCAGTGTCAACCCGGGACAGGGCTATAATTCACCCCTCCACTTT TRBV27 many TRBJ1-6 TRBD1
CASSPPSTLTRNIQYF TGTGCCAGCTCACCACCGAGTACATTAACTAGAAACATTCAGTACTTC TRBV18 - TRBJ2-4 -
CASSEDGTDTQYF TGTGCCAGCAGCGAGGACGGGACAGATACGCAGTATTTT TRBV2 many TRBJ2-3 -
CATSRNPGLAGSYEQYF TGTGCCACCAGCAGAAATCCGGGACTAGCGGGATCCTACGAGCAGTACTTC TRBV15 many TRBJ2-7 TRBD2
CSARDREASPGELFF TGCAGTGCCCGGGACAGGGAGGCCTCTCCCGGGGAGCTGTTTTTT TRBV20-1 few TRBJ2-2 TRBD1